The clone carrying this T cell receptor beta chain was seen a few times. V lost 4 bases and J 0 bases, leaving 10 bases between the germline ends. This CDR3 spans 15 amino acids. Germline V CDR1 and CDR2: SNHLY, FYNNEI. This entry is derived from a study of T cell changes during pregnancy in multiple sclerosis. Using immunoSEQ multiplex PCR, the repertoire was profiled, and TCRdb retains in-frame clones only, with some absent. Altogether tens of thousands of clones are present, 91% being singletons, with the ten largest covering 2.2%. The source is a female donor in good health, enrolled as a control in a pregnancy study. The specimen was peripheral blood, collected in the third trimester of pregnancy. The V call is TRBV2, the J call TRBJ1-5, with a tentative D call TRBD1 (5 bases). CDR3 sequence reads: CASSGGQNSNQPQHF. In DNA, the CDR3 is TGTGCCAGCAGTGGAGGACAAAATAGCAATCAGCCCCAGCATTTT.